A selection of T cell receptor beta chains follows, all from one sample in a study of siplizumab effects on memory and regulatory T cells. Assay: immunoSEQ multiplex PCR; the TCRdb copy retains only in-frame clones and omits some. Among 100,000 or so clones, roughly nine tenths were seen once, and the ten largest hold 1% to 1.3%. The sequenced sample was CD4+ T cells sorted from blood. The receptors shown here come from a human donor in good health. Both conserved end residues are part of each CDR3. The D gene is left open where the match is weak. Expanded clones are given a class, and other clones once, few, many or no size at all.

j_call clone_size d_call v_call cdr3_aa cdr3_nt
TRBJ2-5 . . TRBV27 CASGYQETQYF TGTGCCAGCGGGTACCAAGAGACCCAGTACTTC
TRBJ1-2 few . TRBV6-5 CASRRGAGVYGYTF TGTGCCAGCAGGAGAGGGGCAGGCGTTTATGGCTACACCTTC
TRBJ1-1 . . TRBV11-2 CASSFLRDVATEAFF TGTGCCAGCAGCTTTTTGCGGGATGTGGCCACTGAAGCTTTCTTT
TRBJ1-5 once . TRBV6-1 CASSGKQGRALLHTNQPQHF TGTGCCAGCAGTGGAAAACAGGGTAGGGCTCTCCTTCATACCAATCAGCCCCAGCATTTT
TRBJ1-1 . . TRBV27 CASSPQGGGETEAFF TGTGCCAGCAGTCCACAAGGGGGGGGCGAGACTGAAGCTTTCTTT
TRBJ2-1 . . TRBV9 CASSTKGGAYNEQFF TGTGCCAGCAGCACTAAAGGGGGGGCCTACAATGAGCAGTTCTTC
TRBJ2-4 . TRBD1 TRBV5-1 CASSTWDSKNIQYF TGCGCCAGCAGCACGTGGGACAGCAAAAACATTCAGTACTTC
TRBJ2-5 . TRBD1 TRBV15 CATSRRTGDQETQYF TGTGCCACCAGCAGAAGGACAGGAGATCAAGAGACCCAGTACTTC
TRBJ1-1 . TRBD1 TRBV27 CASRLLRDRGITEAFF TGTGCCAGCAGACTCCTCCGGGACAGGGGAATCACTGAAGCTTTCTTT
TRBJ2-1 . TRBD1 TRBV5-4 CASSLTGGFRNEQFF TGTGCCAGCAGCTTGACAGGGGGCTTTAGGAATGAGCAGTTCTTC
TRBJ1-5 . . TRBV11-2 CASSLGRGRDQPQHF TGTGCCAGCAGCTTAGGTCGGGGCAGGGATCAGCCCCAGCATTTT
TRBJ2-1 . TRBD1 TRBV6-1 CASSTGANIYNEQFF TGTGCCAGCAGTACAGGGGCGAATATCTACAATGAGCAGTTCTTC
TRBJ1-2 once . TRBV6-6 CASSGDRPYGYTF TGTGCCAGCAGCGGGGACCGGCCCTATGGCTACACCTTC
TRBJ2-7 . TRBD1 TRBV18 CASSPVRPLGQGVSNEQYF TGTGCCAGCTCACCTGTTCGACCGTTGGGACAGGGGGTTAGCAACGAGCAGTACTTC
TRBJ2-6 . TRBD1 TRBV6-5 CASHPTGGVNVLTF TGTGCCAGCCACCCGACAGGGGGGGTCAACGTCCTGACTTTC
TRBJ2-2 . TRBD2 TRBV4-1 CASSYIWTSGNTGELFF TGCGCCAGCAGCTATATTTGGACTAGCGGCAACACCGGGGAGCTGTTTTTT
TRBJ2-7 . TRBD1 TRBV5-1 CASSLGGTVRYEQYF TGCGCCAGCAGCTTGGGGGGGACAGTTAGATACGAGCAGTACTTC
TRBJ1-1 . . TRBV1 CTSSQVLSRQKAFF TGCACCAGCAGCCAAGTTCTTTCGAGACAGAAGGCTTTCTTT
TRBJ2-5 . . TRBV6-5 CASRIIPNNVETQYF TGTGCCAGCAGAATAATACCAAATAACGTCGAGACCCAGTACTTC
TRBJ2-3 . TRBD1 TRBV9 CASSATGGADTQYF TGTGCCAGCAGCGCGACAGGGGGCGCAGATACGCAGTATTTT
TRBJ2-2 . . TRBV10-3 CAISEGLTRGTGELFF TGTGCCATCAGTGAAGGACTAACACGGGGGACCGGGGAGCTGTTTTTT
TRBJ2-7 . . TRBV19 CASSIEQESGNEQYF TGTGCCAGTAGTATAGAGCAGGAGAGCGGCAACGAGCAGTACTTC
TRBJ2-2 . . TRBV19 CASSTNPGELFF TGTGCCAGTAGTACCAACCCCGGGGAGCTGTTTTTT
TRBJ2-3 . . TRBV11-3 CASSLDPLADTQYF TGTGCCAGCAGCTTAGATCCCCTAGCAGATACGCAGTATTTT
TRBJ2-7 . . TRBV6-5 CASSYSAVFGGEQYF TGTGCCAGCAGTTACTCGGCGGTGTTTGGCGGCGAGCAGTACTTC
TRBJ1-1 . . TRBV4-2 CASSQDPNMNTEAFF TGTGCCAGCAGCCAAGACCCAAACATGAACACTGAAGCTTTCTTT
TRBJ1-6 . . TRBV6-9 CASSYSSVSTDSPLHF TGTGCCAGCAGTTATTCCTCAGTCTCAACTGATTCACCCCTCCACTTT
TRBJ2-4 . . TRBV5-1 CASSLAGRSVQYF TGCGCCAGCAGCTTGGCCGGCAGGTCAGTTCAGTACTTC
TRBJ1-2 . . TRBV7-2 CASSLQRDYGYTF TGTGCCAGCAGCTTACAACGGGACTATGGCTACACCTTC
TRBJ2-6 . . TRBV5-1 CASSSDATGANVLTF TGCGCCAGCAGCTCAGACGCCACAGGGGCCAACGTCCTGACTTTC
TRBJ1-5 . . TRBV7-3 CASSATGNPNQPQHF TGTGCCAGCAGCGCCACCGGGAACCCTAATCAGCCCCAGCATTTT
TRBJ1-2 few . TRBV6-5 CASSYSIMWGGYTF TGTGCCAGCAGTTACTCGATAATGTGGGGAGGCTACACCTTC
TRBJ1-2 . TRBD1 TRBV5-1 CASSWTRDRGPRGGGYTF TGCGCCAGCAGCTGGACCCGGGACAGGGGCCCGAGGGGGGGTGGCTACACCTTC
TRBJ2-7 . . TRBV2 CASSDSRGAEQYF TGTGCCAGCAGTGATTCCCGGGGGGCCGAGCAGTACTTC
TRBJ2-7 . . TRBV10-3 CAISENIGTRVSYEQYF TGTGCCATCAGTGAAAATATAGGGACAAGGGTCTCCTACGAGCAGTACTTC
TRBJ1-5 . . TRBV6-1 CASQLDSNQPQHF TGTGCCAGCCAGTTGGATAGCAATCAGCCCCAGCATTTT
TRBJ2-1 . . TRBV9 CASSVFLAEGGDEQFF TGTGCCAGCAGCGTATTCTTGGCGGAAGGGGGAGATGAGCAGTTCTTC
TRBJ1-4 once . TRBV11-1 CASSSDSEKLFF TGTGCCAGCAGCTCGGACAGCGAAAAACTGTTTTTT
TRBJ1-5 . . TRBV28 CASSLMGRNNQPQHF TGTGCCAGCAGTTTGATGGGACGGAATAATCAGCCCCAGCATTTT
TRBJ2-5 once TRBD2 TRBV5-1 CASSTNSGSRETQYF TGCGCCAGCAGCACAAATAGCGGGAGTAGGGAGACCCAGTACTTC
TRBJ2-7 . . TRBV28 CASSGGGGPKYEQYF TGTGCCAGCAGTGGGGGAGGTGGACCAAAATACGAGCAGTACTTC
TRBJ2-7 few . TRBV30 CAWSVRGARSYEQYF TGTGCCTGGAGTGTTCGAGGGGCTAGGTCCTACGAGCAGTACTTC